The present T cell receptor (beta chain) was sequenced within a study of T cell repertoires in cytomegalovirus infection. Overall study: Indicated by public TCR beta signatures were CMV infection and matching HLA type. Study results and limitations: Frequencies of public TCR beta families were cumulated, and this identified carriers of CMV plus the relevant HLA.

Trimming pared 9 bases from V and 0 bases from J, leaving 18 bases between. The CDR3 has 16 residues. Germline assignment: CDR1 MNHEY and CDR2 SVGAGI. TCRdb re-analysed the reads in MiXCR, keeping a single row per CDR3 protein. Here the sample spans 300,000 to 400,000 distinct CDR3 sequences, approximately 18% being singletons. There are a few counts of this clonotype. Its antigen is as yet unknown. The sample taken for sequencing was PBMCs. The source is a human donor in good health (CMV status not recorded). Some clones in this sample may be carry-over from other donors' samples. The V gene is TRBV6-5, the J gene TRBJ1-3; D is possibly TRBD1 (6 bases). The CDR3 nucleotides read TGTGCCAGGGGAAACAGGGTATACGACTCTGGAAACACCATATATTTT. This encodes CARGNRVYDSGNTIYF.